This T cell receptor (beta chain) derives from a study of blood T cell repertoires in COVID-19. Study background: Spain, Italy and the United States supplied samples that represented acute and convalescent COVID-19. In each case, the material was cDNA or gDNA derived from T cells, B-cell-depleted T cells, or PBMCs.

There are 13 residues in the CDR3. V was cut by 4 bases and J by 1 base, with 7 bases left in between. As processed by the authors: Estimates of nucleated cell counts were drawn from the amplification of reference gene primers. Using immunoSEQ multiplex PCR, the repertoire was profiled, and TCRdb retains in-frame clones only, with some absent. Clone size and the V and J calls come from that table; the DNA yielded D and trimming. The data show about 84,000 clones, with around 80% seen just once and about 14% held by the top ten. The gene calls are TRBV12-3 or TRBV12-4 and TRBJ1-1; D is undetermined. Source material: peripheral blood. This clonotype originated in a woman older than 75 with acute or convalescent COVID-19. CDR3 sequence: CASSSWQNTEAFF. CDR3 DNA: TGTGCCAGCAGTTCGTGGCAGAACACTGAAGCTTTCTTT.